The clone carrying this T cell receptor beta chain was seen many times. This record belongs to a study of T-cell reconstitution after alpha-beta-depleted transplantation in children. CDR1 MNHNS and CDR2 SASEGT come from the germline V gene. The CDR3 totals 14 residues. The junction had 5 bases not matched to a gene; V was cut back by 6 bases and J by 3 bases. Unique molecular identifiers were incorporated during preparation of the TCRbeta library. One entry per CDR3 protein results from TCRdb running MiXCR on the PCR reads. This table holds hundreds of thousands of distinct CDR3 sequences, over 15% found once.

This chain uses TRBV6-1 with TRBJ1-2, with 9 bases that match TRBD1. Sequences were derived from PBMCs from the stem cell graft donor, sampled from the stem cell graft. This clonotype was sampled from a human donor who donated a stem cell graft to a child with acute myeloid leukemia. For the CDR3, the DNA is TGTGCCAGCAGGCCGGGGACAGGGTACTATGGCTACACCTTC. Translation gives CASRPGTGYYGYTF.